These 13 T cell receptor beta chains originate from one sample sequenced in a study of T-cell memory formation after mild COVID-19 (dated by TCRdb to the early 2020s). Libraries were built with 5' RACE. For sequencing, an Illumina NovaSeq 6000 was employed. TCRdb trimmed the raw reads at Q25, called clones with MiXCR and kept productive beta chains. CDR3 protein sequences are deduplicated, and each keeps its most common genes and DNA. Across this sample there are roughly 250,000 distinct CDR3 sequences, with less than 20% seen only once. The top ten clones comprise 3.5% of the sample. Sequences were obtained from PBMCs or a T cell subset sorted from them (not recorded which). The receptor set was obtained from a man younger than 35 who had mild COVID-19 (a few samples of this study predate the infection). The sample titles of this study are shuffled in the database, so cell type and time point are left out; the donor was told from shared clones.

This clonotype was counted a few times. The chain uses TRBV7-2 and TRBJ2-2; no firm D call. CDR3 length: 14 residues. Trimming took off 5 bases at V and 3 bases at J, with 10 bases between the two ends. CDR1 is SGHTA and CDR2 is FQGNSA in the germline V gene. The CDR3 DNA reads TGTGCCAGCAGCACGACCCGAGACACCGGGGAGCTGTTTTTT. Its translation is CASSTTRDTGELFF.

In its sample, this clonotype was seen a few times. The CDR3 protein is CASSPGLAGAETQYF. CDR3 bases: TGTGCCAGCAGCCCCGGACTAGCGGGGGCGGAGACCCAGTACTTC. The rearrangement links TRBV7-3 to TRBJ2-5; 13 nucleotides align to TRBD2. Germline V gives CDR1 SGHTA, CDR2 FQGTGA. After removal of 5 bases from V and 5 bases from J, the junction contained 5 bases not matched to a gene. The CDR3 is made up of 15 amino acids.

The chain combines TRBV12-3 or TRBV12-4 with TRBJ2-2; D gene uncertain. Trimming took off 5 bases at V and 7 bases at J, with 5 bases between the two ends. The CDR3 totals 11 residues. CDR3 protein: CASSHRGELFF. The CDR3 DNA is TGTGCCAGCAGTCACCGCGGGGAGCTGTTTTTT.

This clonotype turned up a few times. V gene TRBV18 combines with J gene TRBJ2-5, with D possibly matching TRBD1 (5 bases). The V end was cut by 1 base, the J end by 2 bases, with 5 bases between. The CDR3 runs to 13 residues. The germline gives CDR1 KGHSH, CDR2 LQKENI. Written as DNA, the CDR3 is TGTGCCAGCTCACCACGACAGCAAGAGACCCAGTACTTC. Its translation is CASSPRQQETQYF.

The genes are TRBV4-3 and TRBJ1-5; D is possibly TRBD1 (5 bases). V lost 0 bases and J 2 bases, leaving 8 bases between the germline ends. This CDR3 has 15 residues. Germline V gives CDR1 LGHNA, CDR2 YSLEER. The CDR3, as DNA: TGCGCCAGCAGCCAAGATAGCAGGGGCAATCAGCCCCAGCATTTT. Translating it yields CASSQDSRGNQPQHF.

This clonotype was seen repeatedly, ten times or more. This rearrangement joins TRBV5-1 to TRBJ2-1, with TRBD2 matching over 10 bases. After removal of 0 bases from V and 9 bases from J, the junction contained 6 bases not matched to a gene. The CDR3 runs to 15 residues. Germline-derived CDR1 and CDR2 are SGHRS and YFSETQ. CDR3 DNA: TGCGCCAGCAGCTTGGCCGTAGCGGGGGGTTTTGAGCAGTTCTTC. It yields the protein CASSLAVAGGFEQFF.

This clonotype was observed a handful of times. The chain is built from TRBV5-1 and TRBJ1-2, with TRBD1 as a possible D gene (6 bases). Trimming took 4 bases from V and 6 from J, leaving 16 bases between them. The CDR3 spans 14 residues. In germline, CDR1 is SGHRS, CDR2 YFSETQ. The CDR3 region has the DNA TGCGCCAGCAGCGCTGGAGGGGGGGAGAATGGCTACACCTTC. The encoded protein is CASSAGGGENGYTF.

V gene TRBV20-1 combines with J gene TRBJ1-2; maybe TRBD1 (5 bases). This CDR3 region has 13 residues. From germline, CDR1 is DFQATT and CDR2 SNEGSKA (reference sequence). For the CDR3, the DNA is TGCAGCATAAGCCTCAGGGTGGGCGATGGCTACACCTTC. Amino acids: CSISLRVGDGYTF.

The chain employs TRBV5-1 and TRBJ2-5, with TRBD1 as a possible D gene (6 bases). This CDR3 has 14 amino acids. Trimming shortened V by 4 bases and J by 0 bases, and 10 bases separated the two germline ends. The germline V gene encodes CDR1 SGHRS and CDR2 YFSETQ. CDR3 sequence: CASSRDTNQETQYF. The CDR3 DNA follows: TGCGCCAGCAGCCGGGACACTAACCAAGAGACCCAGTACTTC.

The chain recombines TRBV7-9 with TRBJ2-5, with D maybe TRBD1 (5 bases). The germline V and J ends were trimmed by 4 bases and 5 bases, with 14 bases remaining between them. CDR1 SEHNR and CDR2 FQNEAQ come from the germline V gene (reference sequence). This CDR3 has 14 amino acids. The CDR3, as DNA: TGTGCCAGCAGCTGGTCGCAGGGTGGGGAGACCCAGTACTTC. Translating gives CASSWSQGGETQYF. Looking up the rest from reference TRBV7-9 and TRBJ2-5 gives the full variable domain: DTGVSQNPRHKITKRGQNVTFRCDPISEHNRLYWYRQTLGQGPEFLTYFQNEAQLEKSRLLSDRFSAERPKGSFSTLEIQRTEQGDSAMYLCASSWSQGGETQYFGPGTRLLVL.

The J gene is TRBJ2-7, the V gene TRBV7-2; no clear D gene. Trimming removed 5 bases from V and 7 bases from J, with 12 bases in between. The germline gives CDR1 SGHTA, CDR2 FQGNSA. This CDR3 contains 12 residues. CDR3 DNA: TGTGCCAGCAGCCCCGCGGTCGGGGAGCAGTACTTC. Its translation: CASSPAVGEQYF.

The gene calls are TRBV6-2 or TRBV6-3 and TRBJ2-3; no definite D call. V was shortened by 3 bases and J by 0 bases, with 13 bases between the two germline ends. The CDR3 extends over 16 amino acids. Germline lookup yields CDR1 MNHEY and CDR2 SVGEGT. CDR3 coding DNA: TGTGCCAGCAGTTATCTGGCAACTTCTAGCACAGATACGCAGTATTTT. It codes for CASSYLATSSTDTQYF.

This clonotype was seen many times. The V gene is TRBV4-2, the J gene TRBJ2-1; no definite D call. The CDR3 is made up of 14 amino acids. Trimming took 2 bases from V and 5 from J, leaving 10 bases between them. The V gene's germline CDR1 is LGHNA and CDR2 YNFKEQ. The CDR3 coding sequence is TGTGCCAGCAGCCAAAGTCTTGTAGACAATGAGCAGTTCTTC. Its protein is CASSQSLVDNEQFF.